A single sample is the source of the 10 T cell receptor beta chains below, sequenced in a study of T cell responses to AZD1222 COVID-19 vaccine listed by TCRdb under 2021. The library was built by means of the immunoSEQ multiplex PCR assay. Not all clones reach the TCRdb copy of this immuneACCESS table, which keeps in-frame sequences only. Checked studies attribute under half of the gap to unresolved V genes and leave the rest unexplained. The sample table shows about 120,000 clones, and under 95% are seen once. Of the sample, approximately 5.1% is held by the ten largest clones. The sample's time point label is to be understood as: about 28 days (+/-7) after the second vaccine dose. Sequenced here: peripheral blood, sampled 28 days after the second AZD1222 dose. Every receptor here comes from an adult who received the AZD1222 COVID-19 vaccine.

This chain uses TRBV2 with TRBJ1-5; tentatively, D is TRBD1 (5 bases). The CDR3 extends over 13 amino acids. From germline, CDR1 is SNHLY and CDR2 FYNNEI. V was cut by 8 bases and J by 2 bases, with 10 bases left in between. CDR3 DNA sequence: TGTGCCAGCCAGGGAGTCGGCAATCAGCCCCAGCATTTT. As protein: CASQGVGNQPQHF.

V gene TRBV5-4 combines with J gene TRBJ1-2; D perhaps matches TRBD1 (5 bases). Trimming pared 4 bases from V and 1 base from J, leaving 8 bases between. Germline values: CDR1 SGHNT, CDR2 YYREEE (reference sequence). CDR3 length: 13 amino acids. Here the CDR3 DNA reads TGTGCCAGCAGCCCAGGGATTAACTATGGCTACACCTTC. Translation gives CASSPGINYGYTF.

The J gene is TRBJ2-3, the V gene TRBV7-2; D tentatively fits TRBD1 or TRBD2 (6 bases each). The CDR3 covers 15 residues. V was shortened by 4 bases and J by 1 base, with 12 bases between the two germline ends. Germline-derived CDR1 and CDR2 are SGHTA and FQGNSA. For the CDR3, the DNA is TGTGCCAGCAGCTCCTCACGGGGGCGCACAGATACGCAGTATTTT. This codes for CASSSSRGRTDTQYF.

The chain carries TRBV29-1 and TRBJ2-4, with 7 nucleotides matching TRBD1. The CDR3 runs to 12 residues. V dropped 0 bases and J dropped 7; count of bases not matched to a gene: 0. Germline CDR1 and CDR2: SQVTM and ANQGSEA. This chain's CDR3 is CSVEEDRNIQYF. The CDR3 coding sequence is TGCAGCGTTGAAGAGGACAGGAACATTCAGTACTTC.

The J gene is TRBJ2-5, the V gene TRBV7-2, with D maybe TRBD2 (6 bases). V dropped 5 bases and J dropped 1 base, with 11 bases sitting between them. Per the germline V gene, CDR1 is SGHTA and CDR2 is FQGNSA. CDR3 size: 14 residues. CDR3 nucleotide sequence: TGTGCCAGCAGCGCCGGAGGGCCCCAAGAGACCCAGTACTTC. Its protein is CASSAGGPQETQYF.

The chain uses TRBV12-3 or TRBV12-4 and TRBJ1-1; possibly TRBD1 for D (5 bases). The CDR3 length is 13 residues. The V end lost 7 bases, the J end lost 5 bases, and 14 bases lay between the germline ends. CDR3 sequence (DNA): TGTGCCAGCACCTTAGGGACGGGAACTGAAGCTTTCTTT. Encoded protein: CASTLGTGTEAFF.

The CDR3 nucleotides read TGCGCCAGCAGCTCTGCAGGGGTGGCGGTTAAGAATTCACCCCTCCACTTT. It is translated as CASSSAGVAVKNSPLHF. This chain connects TRBV5-1 to TRBJ1-6; a weak D match, TRBD1 (6 bases). Looked up from germline, CDR1 is SGHRS and CDR2 is YFSETQ. The CDR3 is 17 amino acids. V was trimmed by 3 bases and J by 7 bases, leaving 20 bases between them.

The rearrangement joins TRBV10-3 to TRBJ1-1; D is uncertain. Germline V gene data show CDR1 as ENHRY and CDR2 as SYGVKD. This CDR3 region has 14 residues. V was pared by 2 bases and J by 1 base, with 8 bases between. This CDR3 reads CAISEGYENTEAFF. In DNA form, the CDR3 reads TGTGCCATCAGTGAGGGCTACGAGAACACTGAAGCTTTCTTT.

Comments on this clone: Other DNA sequences in the sample encode the same CDR3. The J gene is TRBJ1-4, the V gene TRBV18, with 9 bases aligning to TRBD1. V was clipped by 4 bases and J by 8 bases; unmatched bases: 5. The CDR3 consists of 14 residues. The germline V gene encodes CDR1 KGHSH and CDR2 LQKENI. The CDR3 DNA is TGTGCCAGCTCACTACAGGGGGCCCAGGAAAAACTGTTTTTT. It yields the protein CASSLQGAQEKLFF. The variable domain in full, with the rest retrieved from reference TRBV18 and TRBJ1-4, is NAGVMQNPRHLVRRRGQEARLRCSPMKGHSHVYWYRQLPEEGLKFMVYLQKENIIDESGMPKERFSAEFPKEGPSILRIQQVVRGDSAAYFCASSLQGAQEKLFFGSGTQLSVL.

The V gene is TRBV5-5, the J gene TRBJ1-4, with D possibly TRBD1 on 6 matching bases. V dropped 0 bases and J dropped 5 bases, with 8 bases sitting between them. The CDR3 spans 14 residues. The germline V gene encodes CDR1 SGHKS and CDR2 YYEKEE (reference sequence). CDR3 amino acids: CASSLGGLNEKLFF. CDR3 nucleotides: TGTGCCAGCAGCTTGGGGGGGCTGAATGAAAAACTGTTTTTT.